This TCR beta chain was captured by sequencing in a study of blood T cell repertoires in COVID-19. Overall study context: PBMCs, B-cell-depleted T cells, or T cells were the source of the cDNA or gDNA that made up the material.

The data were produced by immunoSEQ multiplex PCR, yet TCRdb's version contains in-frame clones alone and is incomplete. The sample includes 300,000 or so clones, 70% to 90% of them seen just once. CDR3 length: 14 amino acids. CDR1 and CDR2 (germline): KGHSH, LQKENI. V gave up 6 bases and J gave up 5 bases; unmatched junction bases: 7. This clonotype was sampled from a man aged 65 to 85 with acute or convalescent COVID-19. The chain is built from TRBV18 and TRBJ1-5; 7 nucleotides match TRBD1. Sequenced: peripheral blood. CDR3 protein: CASSPRQGDQPQHF. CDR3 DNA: TGTGCCAGCTCCCCGAGACAGGGTGATCAGCCCCAGCATTTT.